The sequence of this T cell receptor (beta chain) was determined in a study of beta chain features in type 1 diabetes. Findings and caveats of the study: cDNA-based sequencing might over-represent cells highly expressing TCR.

Sequenced material consisted of expressed TCRB transcripts (all of the isolated RNA was reverse transcribed). Only in-frame clones appear in the TCRdb table, and some are missing; sequencing was by immunoSEQ multiplex PCR. Among over 350,000 clones listed, about 16% were seen once. Notes on this clone: Antigen specificity is unknown.

J was trimmed by 7 bases and V by 4 bases; bases with no gene match: 18. The CDR3 is 18 amino acids. Germline CDR1 SGHNT, CDR2 YYREEE (reference sequence). The chain uses TRBV5-4 and TRBJ2-2, with TRBD1 matching 8 bases. Specimen: naive CD4+ T cells from blood. This TCR came from a woman aged 18-30 years in good health. The CDR3 here is CASSQRRQGARGSGELFF. Written as DNA, the CDR3 is TGTGCCAGCAGCCAAAGACGTCAGGGGGCGCGAGGGAGCGGGGAGCTGTTTTTT.